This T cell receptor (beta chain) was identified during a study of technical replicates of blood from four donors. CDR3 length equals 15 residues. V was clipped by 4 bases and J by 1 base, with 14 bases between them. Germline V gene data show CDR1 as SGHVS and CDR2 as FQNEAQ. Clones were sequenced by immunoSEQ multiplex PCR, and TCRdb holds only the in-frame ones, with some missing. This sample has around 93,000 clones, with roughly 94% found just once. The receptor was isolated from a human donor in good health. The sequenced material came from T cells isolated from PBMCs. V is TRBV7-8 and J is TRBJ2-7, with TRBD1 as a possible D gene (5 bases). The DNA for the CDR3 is TGTGCCAGCAGCTCAACTAATTCAGGGTCCTACGAGCAGTACTTC. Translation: CASSSTNSGSYEQYF.